The clone carrying this TCR beta chain was picked up one time. Its antigen is still unknown. This record belongs to a study of identical twins. Study-level results: Surplus twin overlap in beta out-of-frame sequences was less pronounced.

The CDR3 contains 14 residues. Per the germline V gene, CDR1 is LGHNA and CDR2 is YSLEER. Trimming pared 4 bases from V and 6 bases from J, leaving 16 bases between. TCRdb analysed the 5' RACE reads with MiXCR anew, one entry per CDR3 protein. The sample contains about 200,000 distinct CDR3 sequences, around 10% of which appear only once. V is TRBV4-3 and J is TRBJ2-7; maybe TRBD1 (6 bases). The sample comprised memory (CD45RO+) T cells sorted from blood. The sequence came from a woman between 18 and 29 years old in good health. The chain's CDR3 is CASSLTDRSPEQYF. The CDR3 coding sequence is TGCGCCAGCAGCCTCACCGACAGGTCCCCCGAGCAGTACTTC.